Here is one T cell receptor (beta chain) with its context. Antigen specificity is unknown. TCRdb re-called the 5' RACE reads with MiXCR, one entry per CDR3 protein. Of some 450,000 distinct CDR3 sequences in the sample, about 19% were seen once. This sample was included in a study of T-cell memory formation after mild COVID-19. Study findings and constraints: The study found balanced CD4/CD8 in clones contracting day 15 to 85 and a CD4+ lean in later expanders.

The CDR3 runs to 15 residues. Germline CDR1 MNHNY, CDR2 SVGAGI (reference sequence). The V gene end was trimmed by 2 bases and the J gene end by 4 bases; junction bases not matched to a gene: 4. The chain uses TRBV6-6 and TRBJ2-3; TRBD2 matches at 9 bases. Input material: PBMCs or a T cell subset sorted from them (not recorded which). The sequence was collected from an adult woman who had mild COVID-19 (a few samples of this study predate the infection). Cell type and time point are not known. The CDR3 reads CASSYRRGGPDTQYF. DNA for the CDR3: TGTGCCAGCAGTTACAGGCGGGGGGGCCCAGATACGCAGTATTTT.